Below are 17 T cell receptor beta chains sequenced from a single sample in a study of regulatory T cells in long-lasting Graves disease. Time point: newly diagnosed GD, antithyroid drugs for less than 3 months. From RNA extracted from PBMCs, the TCR library was made. According to the study, TCR beta libraries were built with iRepertoire HTBI primers and CDR3-region Arm-PCR. TCRdb independently ran MiXCR on the multiplex PCR reads; one entry per CDR3 protein. The table includes 530,000 or so distinct CDR3 sequences, more than 15% detected once. This sample also belongs to another study, concerning T cells in Graves' hyperthyroidism and ophthalmopathy.

Specimen: peripheral blood mononuclear cells (PBMCs), collected at new diagnosis, from a patient treated with antithyroid drugs. The receptors were gathered from a man aged 18 to 35 with Graves disease.

This clonotype was counted at least ten times. V and J are TRBV2 and TRBJ2-3, with D uncertain. Germline lookup yields CDR1 SNHLY and CDR2 FYNNEI. V lost 6 bases and J 5 bases, leaving 15 bases between the germline ends. The CDR3 consists of 14 residues. The DNA of the CDR3 is TGTGCCAGCAGGTCATCTTCTGTTGAAGATACGCAGTATTTT. Its translation: CASRSSSVEDTQYF.

This clonotype was picked up a small number of times. The CDR3, as DNA: TGTGCCAGCAGTTACTCGAGTCTGATCGATAATTCACCCCTCCACTTT. It codes for CASSYSSLIDNSPLHF. V and J are TRBV6-5 and TRBJ1-6; D unclear. The CDR3 is 16 residues long. The ends were cut back, 0 bases at V and 5 bases at J, with 11 bases in the middle. CDR1 is MNHEY and CDR2 is SVGAGI in the germline V gene.

This clonotype came up a few times. The genes are TRBV7-2 and TRBJ1-4, with a possible D match to TRBD1 (5 bases). Trimming removed 6 bases at V and 4 bases at J, with 15 bases between. Germline V gene lookup returns CDR1 SGHTA and CDR2 FQGNSA. This CDR3 is 15 amino acids long. The CDR3 region is CASSPRQFLNEKLFF. DNA for the CDR3: TGTGCCAGCAGTCCTAGACAGTTCCTTAATGAAAAACTGTTTTTT.

This clonotype turned up a few times. The gene calls are TRBV20-1 and TRBJ1-4; D possibly corresponds to TRBD1 (6 bases). The CDR3 totals 17 residues. Trimming removed 3 bases from V and 5 bases from J, with 22 bases in between. Germline CDR1 is DFQATT and CDR2 is SNEGSKA (reference sequence). In DNA, the CDR3 is TGCAGTGCTAGTGAGACAAACAGGGAATCCCTAAATGAAAAACTGTTTTTT. Amino acid sequence: CSASETNRESLNEKLFF.

About this clonotype itself: A much larger clone lies one base from this, so it may be a read error. This chain links TRBV27 with TRBJ2-3; D is possibly TRBD2 (6 bases). V gave up 2 bases and J gave up 5 bases, with 14 bases separating them. Per germline, CDR1 MNHEY and CDR2 SMNVEV (reference sequence). CDR3 size: 15 residues. The CDR3 coding sequence is TGTGCCAGCAGTTTAGGGGACTTGGGTATAGATACGCAGTATTTT. Translation: CASSLGDLGIDTQYF.

This clonotype showed up many times. The V call is TRBV12-3 or TRBV12-4, the J call TRBJ2-2; TRBD1 matches 9 bases. The CDR3 is 17 amino acids. J gave up 0 bases and V 7 bases, and 9 bases lay outside the gene matches. CDR3: CASIRDRASPNTGELFF. DNA of the CDR3: TGTGCCAGCATCCGGGACAGGGCCTCCCCGAACACCGGGGAGCTGTTTTTT.

This clonotype was counted only a few times. The V gene is TRBV13, the J gene TRBJ1-1; tentatively, D is TRBD1 (5 bases). The CDR3 sequence is 14 residues long. Per germline, CDR1 PRHDT and CDR2 FYEKMQ (reference sequence). Trimming stripped 8 bases from V and 2 bases from J, with 15 bases between. CDR3 DNA sequence: TGTGCCAGCCCCTTAACGCAGGGAAACACTGAAGCTTTCTTT. Encoded protein: CASPLTQGNTEAFF.

The J gene is TRBJ2-7, the V gene TRBV4-2; 10 bases match TRBD2. J was trimmed by 2 bases and V by 1 base; bases with no gene match: 5. The V gene's germline CDR1 is LGHNA and CDR2 YNFKEQ. The CDR3 length is 16 residues. The CDR3 nucleotides are TGTGCCAGCAGCCAAGGAAAGCGGGAGGGGGCCTACGAGCAGTACTTC. It encodes CASSQGKREGAYEQYF.

With regard to this clonotype: A much larger clone lies a single base off, so this may be a read error. CDR3 in DNA: TGTGCCAGCAGTTCTAGCGGCGCCTCCTACGAGCAGTACTTC. It translates to CASSSSGASYEQYF. The gene calls are TRBV6-5 and TRBJ2-7; 7 bases are shared with TRBD2. CDR1 and CDR2 (germline): MNHEY, SVGAGI. V shed 4 bases, J shed 0 bases, and the junction held 3 bases outside the gene matches. The CDR3 length is 14 residues.

This clonotype was observed a handful of times. The chain couples TRBV6-2 or TRBV6-3 to TRBJ2-7, with 10 bases matching TRBD2. V lost 2 bases, J lost 0 bases, and 4 bases stayed unmatched. This CDR3 comprises 16 residues. Germline V gives CDR1 MNHEY, CDR2 SVGEGT. This CDR3 reads CASSYLTSGNSYEQYF. The CDR3 region has the DNA TGTGCCAGCAGTTACCTCACTAGCGGGAACTCCTACGAGCAGTACTTC.

This clonotype has a count of ten or more. The chain is built from TRBV30 and TRBJ2-1, with TRBD1 matching over 7 bases. V gave up 2 bases and J gave up 12 bases; unmatched junction bases: 7. Germline lookup yields CDR1 GTSNPN and CDR2 SVGIG (reference sequence). The CDR3 is made up of 12 amino acids. The CDR3 here is CAWSQPDRVQFF. In DNA form, the CDR3 reads TGTGCCTGGAGTCAACCTGACAGGGTGCAGTTCTTC. Looking up the rest from reference TRBV30 and TRBJ2-1 gives the full variable domain: SQTIHQWPATLVQPVGSPLSLECTVEGTSNPNLYWYRQAAGRGLQLLFYSVGIGQISSEVPQNLSASRPQDRQFILSSKKLLLSDSGFYLCAWSQPDRVQFFGPGTRLTVL.

The sample holds a few counts of this clonotype. The V gene is TRBV7-6, the J gene TRBJ2-1; D remains unclear. There are 13 residues in the CDR3. V was cut by 5 bases and J by 2 bases, with 7 bases left in between. CDR1 is SGHVS, CDR2 FNYEAQ, per germline. CDR3 DNA sequence: TGTGCCAGCAGCGCCGTCCCCTACAATGAGCAGTTCTTC. Amino acids: CASSAVPYNEQFF.

The chain links TRBV20-1 to TRBJ1-1, with TRBD1 identical over 9 bases. The CDR3 consists of 19 residues. CDR1 DFQATT and CDR2 SNEGSKA come from the germline V gene (reference sequence). Trimming removed 0 bases from V and 1 base from J; junction bases left unmatched: 15. CDR3 in amino acids: CSARETGGVLFRSNTEAFF. In DNA form, the CDR3 reads TGCAGTGCTAGAGAGACAGGGGGTGTTTTGTTTAGGTCGAACACTGAAGCTTTCTTT.

This clonotype has ten or more counts. V usage is TRBV11-1 and J usage is TRBJ2-7; the match to TRBD2 covers 7 bases. This CDR3 is built from 14 residues. The V segment lost 5 bases and the J segment 3 bases; nucleotides outside the gene matches: 7. Germline CDR1 is SGHAT and CDR2 is FQDESV (reference sequence). CDR3 sequence: CASSPAGPSYEQYF. For the CDR3, the DNA is TGTGCCAGCAGCCCAGCGGGACCGAGCTACGAGCAGTACTTC.

The chain employs TRBV5-1 and TRBJ1-3; D is unresolved. CDR3 size: 15 residues. Germline CDR1 SGHRS, CDR2 YFSETQ. The V gene lost 0 bases and the J gene lost 1 base, with 8 bases spanning the gap. CDR3: CASSLAAASGNTIYF. CDR3 sequence (DNA): TGCGCCAGCAGCTTGGCGGCCGCATCTGGAAACACCATATATTTT.

This chain links TRBV20-1 with TRBJ1-5; weak D call: TRBD1 (6 bases). Trimming took 4 bases from V and 0 from J, leaving 19 bases between them. Per the germline V gene, CDR1 is DFQATT and CDR2 is SNEGSKA (reference sequence). This CDR3 is 17 amino acids long. The CDR3 DNA reads TGCAGTGCTACAGAACCAACAGGGCACTATAGCAATCAGCCCCAGCATTTT. Its translation is CSATEPTGHYSNQPQHF.

This clonotype occurred a few times. This sequence joins TRBV5-5 and TRBJ1-2; D is possibly TRBD1 (6 bases). CDR1 SGHKS and CDR2 YYEKEE come from the germline V gene (reference sequence). V was trimmed by 3 bases and J by 0 bases, leaving 9 bases between them. The CDR3 loop spans 14 amino acids. The CDR3 sequence: CASSSGVTNYGYTF. CDR3 nucleotides: TGTGCCAGCAGCTCAGGGGTGACTAACTATGGCTACACCTTC. The complete variable domain, with remaining parts taken from reference TRBV5-5 and TRBJ1-2, reads DAGVTQSPTHLIKTRGQQVTLRCSPISGHKSVSWYQQVLGQGPQFIFQYYEKEERGRGNFPDRFSARQFPNYSSELNVNALLLGDSALYLCASSSGVTNYGYTFGSGTRLTVV.